The 28 T cell receptor beta chains listed next were all sequenced from one sample in a study of T cell responses to AZD1222 COVID-19 vaccine. Sequencing was performed with immunoSEQ multiplex PCR; in TCRdb, only in-frame clones are kept and a portion is missing. The sample has 130,000 or so clones; just under 95% are singletons. The sequenced sample was peripheral blood, obtained on day 0 of AZD1222 vaccination. Receptors were obtained from an adult in good health.

The chain couples TRBV2 to TRBJ2-1; D remains unclear. V lost 4 bases, J lost 7 bases, and 11 bases lay in between. CDR3 length: 13 amino acids. Germline assignment: CDR1 SNHLY and CDR2 FYNNEI. CDR3 DNA sequence: TGTGCCAGCAGTGTGATAGCCCCTAATGAGCAGTTCTTC. Translated, it gives CASSVIAPNEQFF.

This clone was seen just once. This chain links TRBV27 with TRBJ1-5; TRBD1 aligns across 7 bases. V trimming: 5 bases; J trimming: 5 bases; junction bases outside the gene matches: 6. There are 14 residues in the CDR3. Germline loops: CDR1 MNHEY, CDR2 SMNVEV (reference sequence). DNA for the CDR3: TGTGCCAGCAGTCCGGACAGGAGGGATCAGCCCCAGCATTTT. Residues: CASSPDRRDQPQHF.

This clone appeared a single time. V and J are TRBV29-1 and TRBJ2-5; either TRBD1 or TRBD2 may fit D (5 bases each). The CDR3 consists of 12 residues. The V gene's germline CDR1 is SQVTM and CDR2 ANQGSEA. The V and J ends lost 7 bases and 2 bases respectively, with 11 bases between them. CDR3 in DNA: TGCAGCGCCGGGGACGGACAAGAGACCCAGTACTTC. It specifies CSAGDGQETQYF.

This clone was found a few times. J is TRBJ1-4 and V is TRBV6-5, with 8 positions matching TRBD1. V shed 6 bases and J 8 bases; nucleotides not matched to a gene: 11. Germline values: CDR1 MNHEY, CDR2 SVGAGI. The CDR3 runs to 15 residues. CDR3 in DNA: TGTGCCAGCAGGAAAGGACAGGGTAGTCGGGAAAAACTGTTTTTT. Its protein is CASRKGQGSREKLFF.

The chain joins TRBV11-3 to TRBJ2-2; no reliable D call. Germline V lookup: CDR1 SGHNT, CDR2 YENEEA. CDR3 length: 13 amino acids. The V end was cut by 1 base, the J end by 6 bases, with 6 bases between. The CDR3 loop is CASSLGVAGELFF. CDR3 coding DNA: TGTGCCAGCAGCTTAGGAGTGGCCGGGGAGCTGTTTTTT.

This sequence joins TRBV2 and TRBJ2-2, with TRBD1 as a possible D gene (5 bases). The CDR3 runs to 13 residues. Deletions cut 7 bases from V and 4 bases from J, with 10 bases between. The germline CDR1 and CDR2 sequences are SNHLY and FYNNEI. CDR3 sequence: CASIQGFTGELFF. The CDR3 coding sequence is TGTGCCAGCATTCAGGGCTTCACCGGGGAGCTGTTTTTT.

This clone appeared a single time. The rearrangement uses TRBV5-1 and TRBJ2-1; a possible D gene is TRBD1 (5 bases). Germline CDR1 SGHRS, CDR2 YFSETQ. Trimming stripped 2 bases from V and 6 bases from J, with 15 bases between. CDR3 length: 15 amino acids. CDR3 protein: CASSFRQGPLNEQFF. The DNA for the CDR3 is TGCGCCAGCAGCTTTCGGCAGGGCCCCCTCAATGAGCAGTTCTTC.

V and J are TRBV5-1 and TRBJ2-7, with 9 positions matching TRBD1. V dropped 4 bases and J dropped 5; count of bases not matched to a gene: 13. CDR1 is SGHRS, CDR2 YFSETQ, per germline. The CDR3 has 16 amino acids. The CDR3 is CASSPYSGTGFNEQYF. The CDR3 DNA sequence: TGCGCCAGCAGCCCCTACTCGGGGACAGGGTTCAACGAGCAGTACTTC.

The V and J genes are TRBV30 and TRBJ2-3; TRBD1 might be the D (5 bases). V was shortened by 2 bases and J by 3 bases, with 9 bases between the two germline ends. From germline, CDR1 is GTSNPN and CDR2 SVGIG (reference sequence). The CDR3 extends over 13 amino acids. The DNA of the CDR3 is TGTGCCTGGAGTCAAGGGGCGACAGATACGCAGTATTTT. This sequence encodes CAWSQGATDTQYF.

This chain links TRBV6-1 with TRBJ1-5; D is unclear. Trimming pared 2 bases from V and 0 bases from J, leaving 8 bases between. Germline CDR1 and CDR2: MNHNS and SASEGT. There are 15 residues in the CDR3. This chain's CDR3 is CASSENPDSNQPQHF. In DNA form, the CDR3 reads TGTGCCAGCAGTGAAAACCCGGATAGCAATCAGCCCCAGCATTTT.

On this clone: Germline is not matched at one junction end, which may reflect a read error. V and J are TRBV19 and TRBJ2-2; possibly TRBD1 for D (9 bases). Germline CDR1 is LNHDA and CDR2 is SQIVND (reference sequence). This CDR3 comprises 17 residues. The CDR3 here is CPSTGGGGTGYTGELFF. CDR3 DNA: TGTCCCAGTACCGGGGGGGGCGGGACAGGGTACACCGGGGAGCTGTTTTTT.

This clone has only one observation. V usage is TRBV9 and J usage is TRBJ1-2, with D uncertain. Germline values: CDR1 SGDLS, CDR2 YYNGEE. CDR3 length equals 13 residues. V dropped 4 bases and J dropped 4 bases, with 11 bases sitting between them. The CDR3 here is CASSPVGSYGYTF. CDR3 DNA sequence: TGTGCCAGCAGCCCCGTTGGGTCCTATGGCTACACCTTC. The variable domain in full, with the rest retrieved from reference TRBV9 and TRBJ1-2, is DSGVTQTPKHLITATGQRVTLRCSPRSGDLSVYWYQQSLDQGLQFLIQYYNGEERAKGNILERFSAQQFPDLHSELNLSSLELGDSALYFCASSPVGSYGYTFGSGTRLTVV.

The chain joins TRBV6-5 to TRBJ2-7; 7 bases match TRBD1. With V trimmed by 6 bases and J by 2 bases, 1 base remained unmatched. The germline CDR1 and CDR2 sequences are MNHEY and SVGAGI. The CDR3 length is 12 residues. Written as DNA, the CDR3 is TGTGCCAGCAGAACAGGGGCCTACGAGCAGTACTTC. It encodes CASRTGAYEQYF.

The chain is built from TRBV6-5 and TRBJ1-1; D uncertain. The CDR3 is 13 residues long. Deletions cut 8 bases from V and 0 bases from J, with 10 bases between. The germline CDR1 and CDR2 sequences are MNHEY and SVGAGI. CDR3 nucleotide sequence: TGTGCCAGCCTAACAGCTATGAACACTGAAGCTTTCTTT. It translates to CASLTAMNTEAFF.

The chain carries TRBV3-1 (or the pseudogene TRBV3-2) and TRBJ2-1, with 11 positions matching TRBD2. CDR1 and CDR2 from the germline V gene are LGHDT and YNNKEL (reference sequence). CDR3 length: 16 amino acids. Trimming cost V 4 bases and J 4 bases; bases outside gene matches: 6. The CDR3 DNA is TGTGCCAGCAGCCCTCTAGCGGGAGGAAATTACAATGAGCAGTTCTTC. It encodes CASSPLAGGNYNEQFF.

This chain uses TRBV5-8 with TRBJ2-7, with TRBD1 as a possible D gene (6 bases). Trimming shortened V by 1 base and J by 3 bases, and 8 bases separated the two germline ends. This CDR3 region has 13 residues. CDR1 is SGHTS, CDR2 YDEGEE, per germline. CDR3 coding DNA: TGTGCCAGCAGCTTGAGGGGGTTCTACGAGCAGTACTTC. It is translated as CASSLRGFYEQYF.

This sequence joins TRBV7-9 and TRBJ1-4, with TRBD1 matching 9 bases. The V and J ends lost 5 bases and 8 bases, in that order; junction bases with no gene match: 6. The germline V gene encodes CDR1 SEHNR and CDR2 FQNEAQ (reference sequence). This CDR3 spans 14 amino acids. This CDR3 reads CASSRTGVGEKLFF. CDR3 DNA sequence: TGTGCCAGCAGCCGGACAGGGGTTGGGGAAAAACTGTTTTTT. Drawing the rest from reference TRBV7-9 and TRBJ1-4, the complete variable domain is DTGVSQNPRHKITKRGQNVTFRCDPISEHNRLYWYRQTLGQGPEFLTYFQNEAQLEKSRLLSDRFSAERPKGSFSTLEIQRTEQGDSAMYLCASSRTGVGEKLFFGSGTQLSVL.

This clone was found once. This chain uses TRBV6-5 with TRBJ2-3; 9 nucleotides line up with TRBD2. From germline, CDR1 is MNHEY and CDR2 SVGAGI. V shed 7 bases, J shed 4 bases, and the junction held 6 bases outside the gene matches. This CDR3 has 14 amino acids. Here the CDR3 reads CASTATSGPDTQYF. The CDR3 nucleotides are TGTGCCAGCACCGCGACTAGCGGCCCAGATACGCAGTATTTT.

The chain carries TRBV6-5 and TRBJ2-3; D perhaps matches TRBD2 (6 bases). V was cut by 0 bases and J by 1 base, with 8 bases left in between. The CDR3 consists of 15 residues. CDR1 and CDR2 (germline): MNHEY, SVGAGI. The CDR3 nucleotides read TGTGCCAGCAGTTACTCGGGGACTCGCACAGATACGCAGTATTTT. Its translation is CASSYSGTRTDTQYF.

This clone showed up just once. The J gene is TRBJ1-4, the V gene TRBV18; D uncertain. From germline, CDR1 is KGHSH and CDR2 LQKENI. V lost 2 bases to trimming and J lost 3 bases, with 7 bases between them. This CDR3 comprises 14 residues. CDR3 protein: CASSPGLSNEKLFF. The CDR3 DNA follows: TGTGCCAGCTCACCAGGACTTTCTAATGAAAAACTGTTTTTT.

The chain couples TRBV7-8 to TRBJ2-5; TRBD2 agrees at 11 bases. The CDR3 consists of 16 residues. V shed 5 bases and J 4 bases; nucleotides not matched to a gene: 9. Germline V gene data show CDR1 as SGHVS and CDR2 as FQNEAQ. In DNA, the CDR3 is TGTGCCAGCAGCCGGCGATGGACTAGCGGGCGAGAGACCCAGTACTTC. Encoded protein: CASSRRWTSGRETQYF.

The gene calls are TRBV6-6 and TRBJ2-5, with D unresolved. This CDR3 comprises 12 residues. V lost 5 bases to trimming and J lost 2 bases, with 6 bases between them. In germline, CDR1 is MNHNY, CDR2 SVGAGI (reference sequence). The CDR3 loop reads CASSKQQETQYF. Written as DNA, the CDR3 is TGTGCCAGCAGTAAACAGCAAGAGACCCAGTACTTC.

The chain carries TRBV4-1 and TRBJ2-7, with D possibly matching TRBD1 (6 bases). The CDR3 sequence is 14 residues long. CDR1 and CDR2 from the germline V gene are MGHRA and YSYEKL. Trimming took off 1 base at V and 4 bases at J, with 11 bases between the two ends. The CDR3 reads CASSQVQGEYEQYF. Written as DNA, the CDR3 is TGCGCCAGCAGCCAAGTACAGGGTGAATACGAGCAGTACTTC.

This chain links TRBV28 with TRBJ2-3; 10 nucleotides match TRBD2. Germline V gene data show CDR1 as MDHEN and CDR2 as SYDVKM. The CDR3 totals 16 residues. The V segment lost 2 bases and the J segment 4 bases; nucleotides outside the gene matches: 6. The CDR3 loop reads CASSLPSGRVSDTQYF. CDR3 nucleotide sequence: TGTGCCAGCAGTTTACCCAGCGGGAGGGTCTCAGATACGCAGTATTTT.

This chain connects TRBV7-7 to TRBJ2-2; D may be TRBD2 (6 bases). V dropped 3 bases and J dropped 1 base, with 6 bases sitting between them. CDR1 and CDR2 (germline): SSHAT, FNYEAQ (reference sequence). CDR3 length: 14 amino acids. CDR3 bases: TGTGCCAGCAGCTTTAGCGGGAACACCGGGGAGCTGTTTTTT. Translating it yields CASSFSGNTGELFF.

The rearrangement joins TRBV11-1 to TRBJ1-1, with D hard to call. Germline loops: CDR1 SGHAT, CDR2 FQDESV (reference sequence). V lost 5 bases, J lost 11 bases, and 18 bases lay in between. CDR3 length: 13 residues. CDR3 DNA sequence: TGTGCCAGCAGCCTGAGGGAGTCCTTGAATGCTTTCTTT. Protein sequence: CASSLRESLNAFF.

J is TRBJ2-3 and V is TRBV7-9; 8 bases are a match to TRBD1. CDR3 length: 14 amino acids. CDR1 is SEHNR and CDR2 is FQNEAQ in the germline V gene (reference sequence). The V gene end was trimmed by 3 bases and the J gene end by 3 bases; junction bases not matched to a gene: 2. CDR3 nucleotide sequence: TGTGCCAGCAGCTTGGACAGGGCAACAGATACGCAGTATTTT. Its protein product is CASSLDRATDTQYF.

The chain couples TRBV7-9 to TRBJ2-5; possibly TRBD2 for D (7 bases). Germline loops: CDR1 SEHNR, CDR2 FQNEAQ (reference sequence). The ends were cut back, 7 bases at V and 5 bases at J, with 17 bases in the middle. The CDR3 is made up of 14 amino acids. CDR3 sequence (DNA): TGTGCCAGCACGTCAGCCGGGGGGCGGGAGACCCAGTACTTC. It is translated as CASTSAGGRETQYF.